This T cell receptor beta chain was retrieved from a study of cytomegalovirus exposure and HLA in healthy donors. About the research overall: Early released data had around 88 million unique TCRs, all coming from HLA-typed donors.

Study findings and constraints: HLA allele associations emerged for roughly 17,000 TCR beta sequences in a later analysis, at 0.05 false discovery rate. There were some V segments, including TRBV6-2 and TRBV6-3, excluded as indistinguishable. Cytomegalovirus-associated TCR beta chains were listed, numbering some 170.

Trimming pared 2 bases from V and 1 base from J, leaving 17 bases between. Per germline, CDR1 MDHEN and CDR2 SYDVKM. CDR3 length equals 17 residues. About this clone itself: The target antigen is unknown.

It was with 60 Vbeta and 13 Jbeta primers that the PCR ran. Assay: immunoSEQ multiplex PCR; the TCRdb copy retains only in-frame clones and omits some. The table includes about 95,000 clones, about three quarters detected once. This receptor was obtained from a man between 25 and 39 years old in good health and CMV-seropositive. Material: PBMCs. The rearrangement links TRBV28 to TRBJ1-1; D perhaps matches TRBD1 (6 bases). The CDR3 loop reads CASSLGDTRRRNTEAFF. The CDR3 DNA is TGTGCCAGCAGTTTAGGGGACACGCGAAGACGGAACACTGAAGCTTTCTTT.